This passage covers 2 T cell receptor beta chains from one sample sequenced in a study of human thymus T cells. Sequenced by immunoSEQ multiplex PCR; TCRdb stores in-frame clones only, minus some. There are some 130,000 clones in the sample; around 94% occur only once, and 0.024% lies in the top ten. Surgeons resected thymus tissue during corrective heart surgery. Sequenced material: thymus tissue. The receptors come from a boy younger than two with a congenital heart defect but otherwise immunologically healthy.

DNA for the CDR3: TGTGCCAGCAGCTTAGTATGTGGCAGCGACTGCTCTATTAACACTGAAGCTTTCTTT. This sequence encodes CASSLVCGSDCSINTEAFF. This chain uses TRBV7-2 with TRBJ1-1; D is ambiguous. The germline gives CDR1 SGHTA, CDR2 FQGNSA. V dropped 1 base and J dropped 2 bases, with 23 bases sitting between them. The CDR3 sequence is 19 residues long.

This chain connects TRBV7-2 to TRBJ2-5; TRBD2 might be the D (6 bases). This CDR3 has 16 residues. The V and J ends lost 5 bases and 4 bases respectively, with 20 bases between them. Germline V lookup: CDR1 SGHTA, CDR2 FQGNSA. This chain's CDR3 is CASSPASGPYLETQYF. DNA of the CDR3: TGTGCCAGCAGCCCGGCGAGCGGGCCTTACCTAGAGACCCAGTACTTC.